Sequencing of this T cell receptor (beta chain) was carried out in a study of breast tumors, draining lymph nodes, adjacent tissues. Axillary draining lymph nodes of breast cancer patients supplied the node samples. CDR1 is SEHNR, CDR2 FQNEAQ, per germline (reference sequence). The CDR3 length is 14 residues. V was cut by 5 bases and J by 5 bases, with 15 bases left in between. This clonotype occurred once. TCRdb processed the multiplex PCR reads anew with MiXCR; each CDR3 protein has one entry. The data show about 180,000 distinct CDR3 sequences, roughly a third seen once. The TCR originated in a female donor with breast cancer. Some clones in this sample may be carry-over from other donors' samples. Sequenced: axillary lymph node tissue. V and J are TRBV7-9 and TRBJ2-5; D possibly corresponds to TRBD2 (6 bases). CDR3 sequence reads: CASSPVGGGETQYF. DNA of the CDR3: TGTGCCAGCAGCCCCGTCGGGGGTGGGGAGACCCAGTACTTC.